The source of this T cell receptor (beta chain) is a study of T cells after yellow fever vaccination. This clonotype was counted many times. Its antigen remains unknown. The germline V gene has CDR1 SGHRS and CDR2 YFSETQ. This CDR3 contains 14 residues. V lost 5 bases to trimming and J lost 2 bases; unmatched junction nucleotides: 6. 5'RACE template switching generated TCR cDNA, adding a universal primer site and UMIs. TCRdb re-called the 5' RACE reads through MiXCR, storing one row per CDR3 protein. The table lists approximately 69,000 distinct CDR3 sequences, approximately 5% of them singletons, with about 2% in the top ten. Findings of the study overall: Sorted repertoires could include abundant contaminating clonotypes from bulk cells. Post-booster samples contained most primary-vaccination clones (about 96% CD4, around 89% CD8). There was a small share of clonotypes that showed up in both the CD4 and CD8 compartments.

This receptor was obtained from a man aged 18 to 29 who received the YFV17D yellow fever vaccine. Sequences were derived from CD4+ T cells sorted from PBMCs, sampled roughly 15 days after the first yellow fever vaccination. The rearrangement links TRBV5-1 to TRBJ2-7, with 8 bases matching TRBD2. CDR3 sequence reads: CASSRIAGTYEQYF. As DNA, the CDR3 is TGCGCCAGCAGTAGAATAGCGGGAACCTACGAGCAGTACTTC.